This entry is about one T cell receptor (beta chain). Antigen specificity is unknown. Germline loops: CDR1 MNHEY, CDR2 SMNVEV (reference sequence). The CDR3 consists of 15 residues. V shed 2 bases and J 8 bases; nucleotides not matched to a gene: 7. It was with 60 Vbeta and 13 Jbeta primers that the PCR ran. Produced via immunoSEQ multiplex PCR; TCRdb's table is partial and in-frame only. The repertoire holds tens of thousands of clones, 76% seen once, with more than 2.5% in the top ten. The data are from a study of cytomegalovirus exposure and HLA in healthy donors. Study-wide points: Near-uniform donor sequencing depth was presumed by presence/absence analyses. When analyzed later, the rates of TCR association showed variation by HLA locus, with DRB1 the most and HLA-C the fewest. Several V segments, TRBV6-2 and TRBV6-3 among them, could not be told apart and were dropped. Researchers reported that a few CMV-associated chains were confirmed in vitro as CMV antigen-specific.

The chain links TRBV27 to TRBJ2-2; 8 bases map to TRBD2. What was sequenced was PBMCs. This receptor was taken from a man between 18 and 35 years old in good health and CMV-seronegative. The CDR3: CASSLGTRAGGELFF. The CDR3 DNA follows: TGTGCCAGCAGTTTAGGGACTAGGGCTGGAGGGGAGCTGTTTTTT.